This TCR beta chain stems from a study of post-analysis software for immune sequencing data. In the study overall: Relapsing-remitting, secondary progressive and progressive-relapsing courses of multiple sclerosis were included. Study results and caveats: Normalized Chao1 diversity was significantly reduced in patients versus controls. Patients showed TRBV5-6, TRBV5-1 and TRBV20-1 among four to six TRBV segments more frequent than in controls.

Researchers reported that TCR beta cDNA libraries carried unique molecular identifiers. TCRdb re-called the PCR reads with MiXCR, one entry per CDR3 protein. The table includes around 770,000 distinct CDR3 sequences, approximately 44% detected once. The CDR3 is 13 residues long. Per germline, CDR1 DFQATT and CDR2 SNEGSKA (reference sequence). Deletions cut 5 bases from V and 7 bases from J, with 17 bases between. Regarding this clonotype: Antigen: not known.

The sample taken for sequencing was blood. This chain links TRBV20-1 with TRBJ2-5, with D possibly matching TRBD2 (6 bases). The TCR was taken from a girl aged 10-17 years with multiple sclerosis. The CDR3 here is CSAGKRAKGTQYF. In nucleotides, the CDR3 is TGCAGTGCTGGAAAGCGGGCGAAGGGGACCCAGTACTTC.